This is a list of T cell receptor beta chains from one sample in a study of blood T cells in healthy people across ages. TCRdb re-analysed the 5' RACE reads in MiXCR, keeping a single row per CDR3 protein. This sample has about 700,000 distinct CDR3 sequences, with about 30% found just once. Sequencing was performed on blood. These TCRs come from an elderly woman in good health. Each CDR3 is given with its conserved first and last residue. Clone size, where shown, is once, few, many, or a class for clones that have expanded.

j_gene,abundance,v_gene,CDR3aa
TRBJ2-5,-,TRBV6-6,CASSYSPPGSGETQYF
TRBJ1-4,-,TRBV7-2,CVSSYGTGDEKLFF
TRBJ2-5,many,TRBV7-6,CASSPQGGTVETQYF
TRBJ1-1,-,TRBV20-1,CSASQAFF
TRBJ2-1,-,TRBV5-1,CASSSGLAGTHSGEQFF
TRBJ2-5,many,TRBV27,CASSLSWPTQETQYF
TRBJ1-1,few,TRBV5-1,CASSLSGPRRGSTEAFF
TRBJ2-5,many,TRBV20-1,CSARYRVGQETQYF
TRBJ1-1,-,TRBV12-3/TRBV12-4,CASSGGFTANTEAFF
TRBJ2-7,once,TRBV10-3,CATWTGYEQYF
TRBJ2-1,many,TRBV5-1,CASSLAGRAGDNEQFF
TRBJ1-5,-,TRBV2,CASSGDRGFQPQHF
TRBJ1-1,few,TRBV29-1,CSVRTGGSTEAFF
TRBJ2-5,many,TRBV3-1,CASSQDIGSQETQYF
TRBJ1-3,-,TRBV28,CASSSPPGQGRGNTIYF
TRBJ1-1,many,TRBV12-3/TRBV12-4,CASSQTAIEAFF
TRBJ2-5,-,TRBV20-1,CSARAGGPQETQYF
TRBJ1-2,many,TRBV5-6,CASRTTGDTNYGYTF
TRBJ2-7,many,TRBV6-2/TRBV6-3,CASSYPSRGGEQYF
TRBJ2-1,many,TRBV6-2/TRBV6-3,CASRGHSNEQFF
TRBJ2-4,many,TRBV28,CASSFTGVAKNIQYF
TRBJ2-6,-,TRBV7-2,CASSLTTRGANVLTF
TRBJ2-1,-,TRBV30,CAWSLDPLSGTGGSYNEQFF
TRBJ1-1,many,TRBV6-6,CASSYRQGTEAFF
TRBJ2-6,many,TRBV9,CASSVAGAGANVLTF
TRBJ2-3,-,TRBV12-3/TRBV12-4,CASSLAGVGADMQYF
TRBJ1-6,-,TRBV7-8,CASSLGDRGNPPLHF
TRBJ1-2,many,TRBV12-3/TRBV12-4,CASSLMQGGGYGYTF
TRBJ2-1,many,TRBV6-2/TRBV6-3,CASSYSGGSEQFF
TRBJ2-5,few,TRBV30,CAWTGLAKETQYF
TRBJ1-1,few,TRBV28,CASSLSLWDTEAFF